This T cell receptor (beta chain) was found in a study of shared clonotypes between healthy human individuals. Generated by immunoSEQ multiplex PCR, the TCRdb table keeps only in-frame clones and is missing some. The sample contains 2 million to 2.5 million clones, 90% to 97% of which appear only once. Regarding this clone: Other DNA variants within this sample encode the same CDR3.

The V and J ends lost 8 bases and 4 bases respectively, with 3 bases between them. The CDR3 runs 9 residues. Germline-derived CDR1 and CDR2 are MNHEY and SMNVEV (reference sequence). This clonotype was sampled from a young man in good health. The gene calls are TRBV27 and TRBJ2-7; D is uncertain. The sample comprised naive CD4+ T cells sorted from blood. Sample subset: CD45RA+ positively selected. This CDR3 reads CASGYEQYF. Here the CDR3 DNA reads TGTGCCAGCGGGTACGAGCAGTACTTC.